This paragraph reports one T cell receptor (beta chain). Germline assignment: CDR1 SQVTM and CDR2 ANQGSEA. V lost 7 bases to trimming and J lost 6 bases, with 15 bases between them. The CDR3 covers 13 residues. The data were obtained in a study of blood T cell repertoires in COVID-19. Study context: From T cells, B-cell-depleted T cells, or PBMCs came the material, which was cDNA or gDNA.

Assay used: immunoSEQ multiplex PCR; TCRdb lists only in-frame clones, some missing. Counted here are more than 110,000 clones, around 80% occurring once; the ten biggest clones make up roughly 13%. This TCR came from a man of 80 years or more with acute or convalescent COVID-19. The chain carries TRBV29-1 and TRBJ2-2; tentatively, D is TRBD2 (5 bases). The specimen sequenced was peripheral blood. CDR3 amino acids: CSAERKRAGELFF. CDR3 DNA sequence: TGCAGCGCAGAACGGAAGAGGGCCGGGGAGCTGTTTTTT.